This TCR beta chain was captured by sequencing in a study of blood T cell repertoires in COVID-19. At the level of the study: COVID-19 samples collected from the United States, Italy and Spain covered acute and convalescent phases. Sample material is recorded as cDNA or gDNA derived from T cells, B-cell-depleted T cells, or PBMCs.

As processed by the authors: Reference gene primer amplification yielded estimated nucleated cell counts. Assay: immunoSEQ multiplex PCR; the TCRdb copy retains only in-frame clones and omits some. That table furnishes V, J and clone size, whereas the DNA furnished D and trimming. The sample holds tens of thousands of clones, around nine tenths seen once. This CDR3 comprises 15 residues. J lost 4 bases, V lost 4 bases, and 6 bases had no gene match. In germline, CDR1 is ENHRY, CDR2 SYGVKD. Sequencing input: peripheral blood. V usage is TRBV10-3 and J usage is TRBJ1-5, with 8 nucleotides matching TRBD1. This clonotype originated in a human donor in a cohort sampled during active COVID-19. The CDR3 DNA reads as TGTGCCATCAGTGGCCCAGGGGGCGAAAATCAGCCCCAGCATTTT. Translated, it gives CAISGPGGENQPQHF.